This TCR beta chain was identified in a study of shared clonotypes between healthy human individuals. Some clones are missing from TCRdb's copy, which holds only in-frame ones; the method was immunoSEQ multiplex PCR. The table has over a million clones, 65% to 75% seen once. The CDR3 runs 16 residues. Germline loops: CDR1 SGHVS, CDR2 FQNEAQ. The V and J ends lost 3 bases and 3 bases, in that order; junction bases with no gene match: 5. This rearrangement joins TRBV7-8 to TRBJ2-3; 11 bases line up with TRBD2. This receptor was taken from a man aged 18 to 29 in good health. The specimen sequenced was memory CD4+ T cells sorted from blood. Subset here: CD45RA-negative fraction. CDR3 sequence reads: CASSLATSGKTDTQYF. The DNA for the CDR3 is TGTGCCAGCAGCTTGGCGACTAGCGGGAAAACAGATACGCAGTATTTT.